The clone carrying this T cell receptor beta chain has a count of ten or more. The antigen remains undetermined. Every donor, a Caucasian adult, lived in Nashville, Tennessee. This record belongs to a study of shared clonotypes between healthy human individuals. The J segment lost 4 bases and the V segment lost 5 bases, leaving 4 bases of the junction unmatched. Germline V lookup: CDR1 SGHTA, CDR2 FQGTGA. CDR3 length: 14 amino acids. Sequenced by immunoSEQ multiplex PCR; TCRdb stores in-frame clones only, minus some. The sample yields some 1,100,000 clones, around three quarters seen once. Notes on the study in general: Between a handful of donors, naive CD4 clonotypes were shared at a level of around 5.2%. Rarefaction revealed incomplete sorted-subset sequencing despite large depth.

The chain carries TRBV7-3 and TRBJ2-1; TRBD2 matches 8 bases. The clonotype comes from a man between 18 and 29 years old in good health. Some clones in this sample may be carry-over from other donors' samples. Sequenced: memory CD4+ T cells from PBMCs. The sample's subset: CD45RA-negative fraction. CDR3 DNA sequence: TGTGCCAGCAGCAGTAGCGGGGCTTACAATGAGCAGTTCTTC. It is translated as CASSSSGAYNEQFF.